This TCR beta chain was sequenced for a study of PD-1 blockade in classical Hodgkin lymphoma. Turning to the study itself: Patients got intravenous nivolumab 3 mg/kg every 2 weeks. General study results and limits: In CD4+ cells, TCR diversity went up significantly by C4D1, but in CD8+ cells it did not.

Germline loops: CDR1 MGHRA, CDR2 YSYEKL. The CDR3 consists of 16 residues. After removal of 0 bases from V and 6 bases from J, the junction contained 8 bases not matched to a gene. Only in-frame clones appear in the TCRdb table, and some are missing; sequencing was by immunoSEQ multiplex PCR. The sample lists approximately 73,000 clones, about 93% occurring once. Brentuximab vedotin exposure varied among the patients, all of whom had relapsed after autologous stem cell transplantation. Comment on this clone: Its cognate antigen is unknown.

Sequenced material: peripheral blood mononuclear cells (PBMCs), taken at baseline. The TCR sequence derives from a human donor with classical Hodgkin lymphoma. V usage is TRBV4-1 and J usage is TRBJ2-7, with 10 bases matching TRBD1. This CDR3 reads CASSQDTGQGIAEQYF. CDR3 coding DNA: TGCGCCAGCAGCCAAGATACGGGACAGGGGATCGCCGAGCAGTACTTC.